The 25 T cell receptor beta chains presented below share a single source sample, sequenced in a study of identical twins. TCRdb reprocessed the 5' RACE reads with MiXCR, giving one entry per CDR3 protein. The profile shows roughly 220,000 distinct CDR3 sequences, 5.5% to 7.5% of them singletons. The sample was also reused in another study, on T cells expressing NK-cell markers.

Sequencing input: CD8+ T cells sorted from blood. Every receptor here comes from a woman aged 18 to 35 in good health.

This clonotype was observed a handful of times. The V call is TRBV5-1, the J call TRBJ1-4, with D possibly TRBD1 on 6 matching bases. V dropped 1 base and J dropped 4 bases, with 8 bases sitting between them. Germline V CDR1 and CDR2: SGHRS, YFSETQ. The CDR3 consists of 14 residues. This chain's CDR3 is CASSLTGSNEKLFF. CDR3 in DNA: TGCGCCAGCAGCTTGACAGGGAGTAATGAAAAACTGTTTTTT.

This clonotype was seen ten or more times. J is TRBJ2-5 and V is TRBV20-1, with no clear D. The CDR3 runs to 10 residues. Trimming removed 5 bases at V and 4 bases at J, with 5 bases between. Germline V gene data show CDR1 as DFQATT and CDR2 as SNEGSKA (reference sequence). The CDR3 DNA sequence: TGCAGTGCTGCCCCAGAGACCCAGTACTTC. This encodes CSAAPETQYF.

This clonotype has just a few counts. The chain carries TRBV5-1 and TRBJ1-2; the D gene is possibly TRBD1 (6 bases). From germline, CDR1 is SGHRS and CDR2 YFSETQ. Trimming stripped 2 bases from V and 6 bases from J, with 14 bases between. There are 14 residues in the CDR3. The CDR3 DNA is TGCGCCAGCAGCTTTGATACAGGGTTTGATGGCTACACCTTC. Protein: CASSFDTGFDGYTF. The full variable domain, with the rest looked up from reference TRBV5-1 and TRBJ1-2, is KAGVTQTPRYLIKTRGQQVTLSCSPISGHRSVSWYQQTPGQGLQFLFEYFSETQRNKGNFPGRFSGRQFSNSRSEMNVSTLELGDSALYLCASSFDTGFDGYTFGSGTRLTVV.

In DNA, the CDR3 is TGTGCCCGCCTCCGGGACGCAAAAGAGACCCAGTACTTC. This translates into CARLRDAKETQYF. The rearrangement links TRBV6-1 to TRBJ2-5; D is tentatively TRBD1 or TRBD2 (5 bases each). CDR1 is MNHNS and CDR2 is SASEGT in the germline V gene. This CDR3 comprises 13 residues. Trimming removed 11 bases from V and 3 bases from J, with 16 bases in between.

This clonotype was recorded at least ten times. CDR3 loop: CSATDSQGSSYNEQFF. CDR3 coding DNA: TGCAGTGCTACCGACAGCCAGGGTTCCTCCTACAATGAGCAGTTCTTC. This chain connects TRBV20-1 to TRBJ2-1, with D possibly matching TRBD1 (5 bases). CDR3 length equals 16 residues. Trimming left V 4 bases short and J 0 bases short, with 16 bases between. In germline, CDR1 is DFQATT, CDR2 SNEGSKA (reference sequence).

V and J are TRBV6-5 and TRBJ2-5; D tentatively reads TRBD1 or TRBD2 (6 bases each). Deletions cut 1 base from V and 1 base from J, with 10 bases between. CDR1 and CDR2 from the germline V gene are MNHEY and SVGAGI. The CDR3 has 15 amino acids. CDR3 bases: TGTGCCAGCAGTTACTGGGGGGCCAGCCAAGAGACCCAGTACTTC. Translated, it gives CASSYWGASQETQYF.

This clonotype was counted a few times. This chain uses TRBV19 with TRBJ2-2; TRBD2 matches at 9 bases. Germline V gene lookup returns CDR1 LNHDA and CDR2 SQIVND (reference sequence). This CDR3 comprises 15 residues. V lost 3 bases, J lost 4 bases, and 3 bases stayed unmatched. The CDR3 here is CASSILLAGTGELFF. The CDR3 DNA follows: TGTGCCAGTAGTATTTTACTAGCGGGCACCGGGGAGCTGTTTTTT.

Many counts were recorded for this clonotype. The chain carries TRBV4-1 and TRBJ2-7, with D unresolved. Deletions cut 1 base from V and 3 bases from J, with 7 bases between. This CDR3 comprises 13 residues. Germline CDR1 and CDR2: MGHRA and YSYEKL. The CDR3 here is CASSQVPDYEQYF. For the CDR3, the DNA is TGCGCCAGCAGCCAAGTGCCGGACTACGAGCAGTACTTC.

This clonotype was detected ten times or more. The chain links TRBV11-2 to TRBJ1-2, with a possible D match to TRBD1 (5 bases). The CDR3 totals 17 residues. CDR1 and CDR2 (germline): SGHAT, FQNNGV. Trimming took off 6 bases at V and 1 base at J, with 21 bases between the two ends. DNA of the CDR3: TGTGCCAGCAGATGGGGTACCGGGGCCCCAAGTAACTATGGCTACACCTTC. It translates to CASRWGTGAPSNYGYTF. Together with reference TRBV11-2 and TRBJ1-2, the CDR3 gives the full variable domain: EAGVAQSPRYKIIEKRQSVAFWCNPISGHATLYWYQQILGQGPKLLIQFQNNGVVDDSQLPKDRFSAERLKGVDSTLKIQPAKLEDSAVYLCASRWGTGAPSNYGYTFGSGTRLTVV.

V gene TRBV11-3 combines with J gene TRBJ2-1; 8 bases fit TRBD2. CDR1 is SGHNT, CDR2 YENEEA, per germline. The CDR3 spans 16 residues. V gave up 5 bases and J gave up 7 bases; unmatched junction bases: 13. The CDR3 protein is CASSRAGTSGFNEQFF. The CDR3 coding sequence is TGTGCCAGCAGCAGAGCCGGGACTAGTGGTTTTAATGAGCAGTTCTTC.

The chain couples TRBV27 to TRBJ2-2; no firm D call. V was trimmed by 5 bases and J by 3 bases, leaving 10 bases between them. Germline V gives CDR1 MNHEY, CDR2 SMNVEV (reference sequence). This CDR3 has 14 amino acids. The CDR3 reads CASSADTDTGELFF. The CDR3 DNA reads TGTGCCAGCAGTGCCGACACTGACACCGGGGAGCTGTTTTTT.

This clonotype has only a few counts. The CDR3 sequence is CASSSGLADLTYEQYF. DNA of the CDR3: TGTGCCAGCAGTTCGGGACTAGCGGATTTGACCTACGAGCAGTACTTC. The chain combines TRBV12-3 or TRBV12-4 with TRBJ2-7; TRBD2 matches 11 bases. This CDR3 region has 16 residues. Trimming cost V 4 bases and J 2 bases; bases outside gene matches: 7.

This clonotype has just one count. The junction shows a germline mismatch at one end, possibly a read error. This CDR3 reads CASSFLARSHEQYF. In DNA form, the CDR3 reads TGTGCCAGCAGCTTCCTAGCCCGCTCCCACGAGCAGTACTTC. V is TRBV7-8 and J is TRBJ2-7; a possible D gene is TRBD2 (5 bases). The CDR3 length is 14 residues. CDR1 and CDR2 from the germline V gene are SGHVS and FQNEAQ.

The CDR3 here is CSVENQGYFYQETQYF. The CDR3 DNA reads as TGCAGCGTGGAAAACCAGGGGTACTTCTACCAAGAGACCCAGTACTTC. The genes are TRBV29-1 and TRBJ2-5, with D perhaps matching TRBD1 (6 bases). There are 16 residues in the CDR3. V shed 6 bases and J shed 0 bases, with 20 bases lying between them. CDR1 and CDR2 from the germline V gene are SQVTM and ANQGSEA.

In this sample, this clonotype turned up many times. The chain carries TRBV27 and TRBJ2-7; 7 nucleotides agree with TRBD2. J lost 4 bases, V lost 5 bases, and 11 bases had no gene match. The CDR3 consists of 15 residues. Per the germline V gene, CDR1 is MNHEY and CDR2 is SMNVEV (reference sequence). The CDR3 DNA reads TGTGCCAGCAGTGTGGGTTCACTAGCGCTTTACGAGCAGTACTTC. Amino acids: CASSVGSLALYEQYF.

The chain combines TRBV21-1 with TRBJ2-1. TRBV21-1 counts as a pseudogene. This CDR3 has 15 residues. CDR3: CASSNTESSYNEQFF. The CDR3 nucleotides are TGTGCCAGCAGCAATACGGAGAGCTCCTACAATGAGCAGTTCTTC.

Only a few counts were recorded for this clonotype. This sequence joins TRBV18 and TRBJ2-5; 9 nucleotides align to TRBD1. In germline, CDR1 is KGHSH, CDR2 LQKENI. The CDR3 totals 15 residues. The trim removed 3 bases at V and 1 base at J, leaving 3 bases unmatched. The CDR3 loop reads CASSPGTGSQETQYF. CDR3 coding DNA: TGTGCCAGCTCACCCGGGACAGGGAGCCAAGAGACCCAGTACTTC.

This clonotype appeared a few times. This chain joins TRBV7-8 and TRBJ2-3; D remains ambiguous. Per the germline V gene, CDR1 is SGHVS and CDR2 is FQNEAQ. The CDR3 runs to 12 residues. Trimming pared 1 base from V and 5 bases from J, leaving 4 bases between. CDR3 loop: CASSLVVDTQYF. CDR3 nucleotides: TGTGCCAGCAGCTTAGTTGTAGATACGCAGTATTTT.

This clonotype was seen at least ten times. J is TRBJ2-1 and V is TRBV29-1; 7 bases are shared with TRBD2. The CDR3 is made up of 13 amino acids. The V gene end was trimmed by 5 bases and the J gene end by 2 bases; junction bases not matched to a gene: 3. Germline CDR1 SQVTM, CDR2 ANQGSEA. CDR3 nucleotides: TGCAGCGTTCCGGGACTACCCTACAATGAGCAGTTCTTC. Its translation is CSVPGLPYNEQFF.

In this sample, this clonotype turned up a few times. V gene TRBV2 combines with J gene TRBJ1-1; D gene unclear. The ends were cut back, 1 base at V and 3 bases at J, with 12 bases in the middle. Germline CDR1 SNHLY, CDR2 FYNNEI. The CDR3 consists of 15 residues. The CDR3 here is CASSEGRTLYTEAFF. The CDR3 DNA sequence: TGTGCCAGCAGTGAAGGCAGGACCCTCTACACTGAAGCTTTCTTT.

This clonotype was detected many times. The chain uses TRBV7-2 and TRBJ2-5; no clear D gene. This CDR3 region has 12 residues. The ends were cut back, 5 bases at V and 4 bases at J, with 8 bases in the middle. Germline loops: CDR1 SGHTA, CDR2 FQGNSA. The CDR3, as DNA: TGTGCCAGCAGCCATCCGAGAGAGACCCAGTACTTC. Residues: CASSHPRETQYF.

This clonotype was counted at least ten times. The chain combines TRBV5-1 with TRBJ2-5; no firm D call. The CDR3 runs 15 residues. Germline V CDR1 and CDR2: SGHRS, YFSETQ. Trimming shortened V by 0 bases and J by 1 base, and 10 bases separated the two germline ends. CDR3 residues: CASSLEVGLQETQYF. Written as DNA, the CDR3 is TGCGCCAGCAGCTTGGAGGTGGGCCTCCAAGAGACCCAGTACTTC.

CDR3 amino acids: CSARDKIVAGEDNEQFF. The DNA for the CDR3 is TGCAGTGCTAGAGATAAGATCGTCGCGGGGGAGGACAATGAGCAGTTCTTC. The chain couples TRBV20-1 to TRBJ2-1; 7 nucleotides line up with TRBD2. V was clipped by 0 bases and J by 5 bases; unmatched bases: 13. This CDR3 spans 17 amino acids. Looked up from germline, CDR1 is DFQATT and CDR2 is SNEGSKA (reference sequence).

This clonotype was detected only a few times. The chain carries TRBV9 and TRBJ1-1; D remains unclear. The CDR3 length is 15 residues. Trimming shortened V by 5 bases and J by 0 bases, and 14 bases separated the two germline ends. Germline V gene lookup returns CDR1 SGDLS and CDR2 YYNGEE. The CDR3 is CASSPVDGLNTEAFF. CDR3 sequence (DNA): TGTGCCAGCAGTCCAGTAGATGGGTTGAACACTGAAGCTTTCTTT.

This clonotype occurred many times. One end of the junction varies from germline; a read error may be responsible. The chain has TRBV19 and TRBJ2-1; TRBD2 agrees at 9 bases. The germline V gene has CDR1 LNHDA and CDR2 SQIVND (reference sequence). The CDR3 spans 15 residues. Here the CDR3 DNA reads TGTGCCAGTAGTACCGGGACTAGCTCCCACAATGAGCAGTTCTTC. Residues: CASSTGTSSHNEQFF.